This T cell receptor beta chain was obtained from a study of T cells after posttransplantation cyclophosphamide. Busulfan-fludarabine conditioning, marrow transplant, and cyclophosphamide on days +3 and +4 were administered. Study results and limitations: Recipient CMV seropositivity and CMV reactivation strongly tracked TRB clonality. Donor-recipient repertoire similarity was low at 1-2 months, rising over year one.

Data came from immunoSEQ multiplex PCR; TCRdb stores just in-frame clones and leaves some out. The profile covers around 5,000 clones, with less than 80% appearing a single time and 34% taken by the ten largest. Comments on this clone: Antigen: not known.

Trimming cost V 3 bases and J 2 bases, with 9 bases left between them. Per germline, CDR1 KGHSH and CDR2 LQKENI. The CDR3 contains 14 residues. The chain recombines TRBV18 with TRBJ2-3; D unresolved. The sample in question was PBMCs, obtained after allogeneic stem cell transplant with posttransplant cyclophosphamide. This TCR derives from a male patient between 55 and 70 years old who received an allogeneic stem cell transplant from an unrelated donor, was CMV-positive, and had no GVHD. The T cells may come from the graft donor. The CDR3 DNA is TGTGCCAGCTCACCGATGGCCTCCACAGATACGCAGTATTTT. Its protein product is CASSPMASTDTQYF.